Below are 5 T cell receptor beta chains sequenced from a single sample in a study of T cells in localized non-small cell lung cancer. The assay was immunoSEQ multiplex PCR, and TCRdb's table has in-frame clones only and misses some. The sample carries over 40,000 clones, roughly 90% recorded once. This sample comprised peripheral blood, obtained before any cancer treatment. The receptors stem from a female donor over 55 with stage I squamous cell lung carcinoma.

The rearrangement links TRBV10-2 to TRBJ1-5; D perhaps matches TRBD1 (6 bases). Germline V lookup: CDR1 WSHSY, CDR2 SAAADI. V was shortened by 6 bases and J by 4 bases, with 16 bases between the two germline ends. This CDR3 comprises 15 residues. CDR3 amino acids: CASRENAGVNQPQHF. CDR3 nucleotide sequence: TGCGCCAGCAGGGAAAATGCAGGGGTTAATCAGCCCCAGCATTTT.

This clone came up once. This chain's CDR3 is CASETPGHRRPETQYF. Here the CDR3 DNA reads TGTGCCAGCGAAACCCCGGGACATCGGCGTCCAGAGACCCAGTACTTC. The J gene is TRBJ2-5, the V gene TRBV6-4, with D tentatively TRBD1 (6 bases). The V and J ends lost 8 bases and 4 bases respectively, with 23 bases between them. From germline, CDR1 is MRHNA and CDR2 SNTAGT. This CDR3 comprises 16 residues.

This clone appeared once. This chain connects TRBV9 to TRBJ2-3; TRBD2 matches at 7 bases. The germline CDR1 and CDR2 sequences are SGDLS and YYNGEE. V shed 2 bases, J shed 0 bases, and the junction held 3 bases outside the gene matches. The CDR3 extends over 15 amino acids. CDR3 region: CASSVYSGSTDTQYF. The CDR3, as DNA: TGTGCCAGCAGCGTTTATAGCGGGAGCACAGATACGCAGTATTTT. Looking up the rest from reference TRBV9 and TRBJ2-3 gives the full variable domain: DSGVTQTPKHLITATGQRVTLRCSPRSGDLSVYWYQQSLDQGLQFLIQYYNGEERAKGNILERFSAQQFPDLHSELNLSSLELGDSALYFCASSVYSGSTDTQYFGPGTRLTVL.

The chain combines TRBV7-8 with TRBJ1-1; D is unresolved. There are 13 residues in the CDR3. Per the germline V gene, CDR1 is SGHVS and CDR2 is FQNEAQ. The V end lost 1 base, the J end lost 0 bases, and 3 bases lay between the germline ends. The DNA of the CDR3 is TGTGCCAGCAGCTTAGTGGTGAACACTGAAGCTTTCTTT. Its translation: CASSLVVNTEAFF.

The V call is TRBV7-2, the J call TRBJ2-3, with 16 nucleotides matching TRBD2. This CDR3 is 18 amino acids long. Germline lookup yields CDR1 SGHTA and CDR2 FQGNSA. V shed 1 base and J 6 bases; nucleotides not matched to a gene: 7. CDR3 in DNA: TGTGCCAGCAGCTTAGGGCCGGGACTAGCGGGAGGGCCGGATACGCAGTATTTT. Translating gives CASSLGPGLAGGPDTQYF.